This T cell receptor (beta chain) was recorded in a study of T cells in Graves' hyperthyroidism and ophthalmopathy. The V gene's germline CDR1 is MNHEY and CDR2 SVGEGT. The CDR3 spans 15 residues. Trimming left V 5 bases short and J 2 bases short, with 15 bases between. What was amplified from RNA transcripts were TCR beta CDR3 regions. HTBI primers were used for first-round RT-PCR of the TCR CDR3. TCRdb recomputed calls from the multiplex PCR reads with MiXCR, one row per CDR3 protein. Here the sample spans approximately 360,000 distinct CDR3 sequences, 25% being singletons. As for this clonotype: A much more abundant neighbour one base away suggests this may be a read error.

The TCR originated in a man aged 50 or older with Graves' hyperthyroidism. Material for sequencing was blood. The rearrangement links TRBV6-2 or TRBV6-3 to TRBJ2-5; TRBD2 might be the D (5 bases). CDR3 coding DNA: TGTGCCAGCAGTCAGATACGGACTCAACAAGAGACCCAGTACTTC. Translation gives CASSQIRTQQETQYF.